This TCR beta chain derives from a study of identical twins. Study-wide results and caveats: Models, which agreed with sharing between unrelated individuals, nonetheless underestimated the out-of-frame TCR alpha sharing seen in monozygotic twins. Twin-shared out-of-frame alpha sequences showed excess low generation probability. Insertions were reduced in abundant cord blood beta clonotypes but not in memory repertoires.

Worth noting for this clonotype: The antigen is undetermined.

Template switching added a universal primer site; cDNA carried unique molecular identifiers. TCRdb analysed the 5' RACE reads with MiXCR anew, one entry per CDR3 protein. The data show just over 450,000 distinct CDR3 sequences, with more than 13% seen just once and 0.4% to 0.55% held by the top ten. CDR3 length: 13 residues. V was clipped by 6 bases and J by 10 bases; unmatched bases: 12. CDR1 DFQATT and CDR2 SNEGSKA come from the germline V gene (reference sequence). The sample also formed part of further work on yellow fever vaccine responses in identical twins.

Sequenced: CD4+ T cells sorted from blood. This TCR was sampled from a woman between 18 and 30 years old in good health. J is TRBJ2-1 and V is TRBV20-1, with TRBD1 matching over 7 bases. Written as DNA, the CDR3 is TGCAGTGCCCGTCTCGACAGGGTCAACGAGCAGTTCTTC. Its protein product is CSARLDRVNEQFF.